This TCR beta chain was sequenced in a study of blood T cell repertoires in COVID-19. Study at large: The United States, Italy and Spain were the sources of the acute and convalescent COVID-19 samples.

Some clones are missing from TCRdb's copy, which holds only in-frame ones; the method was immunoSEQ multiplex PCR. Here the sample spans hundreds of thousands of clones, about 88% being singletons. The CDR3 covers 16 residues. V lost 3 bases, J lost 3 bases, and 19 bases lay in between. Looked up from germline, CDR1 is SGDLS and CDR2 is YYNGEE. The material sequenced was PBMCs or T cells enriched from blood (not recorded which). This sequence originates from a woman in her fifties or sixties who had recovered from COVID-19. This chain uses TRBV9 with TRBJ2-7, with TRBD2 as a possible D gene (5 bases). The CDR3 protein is CASSETPSPRDYEQYF. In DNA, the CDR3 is TGTGCCAGCAGCGAGACCCCTTCCCCGAGGGACTACGAGCAGTACTTC.